The clone carrying this T cell receptor beta chain appeared a single time. Its target is unknown. This sample was included in a study of cytomegalovirus exposure and HLA in healthy donors. Overall study results and limits: It was reportedly the case that the classifier diagnosed cytomegalovirus status with high specificity and sensitivity.

This CDR3 has 12 amino acids. The V end was cut by 5 bases, the J end by 12 bases, with 14 bases between. Germline loops: CDR1 SEHNR, CDR2 FQNEAQ (reference sequence). 60 Vbeta and 13 Jbeta primers were used in PCR. Assay: immunoSEQ multiplex PCR; the TCRdb copy retains only in-frame clones and omits some. The sample includes around 260,000 clones, approximately 80% of them seen just once. Sample: PBMCs. This sequence originates from a girl between 2 and 10 years old in good health and CMV-seronegative. This chain joins TRBV7-9 and TRBJ2-1, with D hard to call. The DNA for the CDR3 is TGTGCCAGCAGCCCCGAGCCCTGGTGGCAGTTCTTC. Its translation: CASSPEPWWQFF.